The 8 T cell receptor beta chains below were found in one sample sequenced in a study of Graves' ophthalmopathy and Graves' hyperthyroidism. TCR beta CDR3 amplification used RNA transcripts. First-round RT-PCR relied on HTBI primers, and a second-round multiplex PCR came next. TCRdb ran MiXCR on the multiplex PCR reads and lists one entry per CDR3 protein. Among fewer than 250,000 distinct CDR3 sequences listed, under 30% were seen once. Material for sequencing was peripheral blood. These receptor sequences come from a man aged 50-60 years with Graves' ophthalmopathy.

Many counts were recorded for this clonotype. V is TRBV28 and J is TRBJ2-2, with TRBD1 as a possible D gene (5 bases). Germline CDR1 is MDHEN and CDR2 is SYDVKM. The V gene lost 6 bases and the J gene lost 2 bases, with 13 bases spanning the gap. The CDR3 runs to 15 residues. In nucleotides, the CDR3 is TGTGCCAGCAGACCAGGACACGGAAACACCGGGGAGCTGTTTTTT. This encodes CASRPGHGNTGELFF.

V gene TRBV6-2 or TRBV6-3 combines with J gene TRBJ1-1, with D possibly being TRBD1 (6 bases). The germline gives CDR1 MNHEY, CDR2 SVGEGT. The CDR3 has 15 amino acids. Trimming stripped 2 bases from V and 1 base from J, with 11 bases between. DNA for the CDR3: TGTGCCAGCAGTTACGTGGGACACGCGAACACTGAAGCTTTCTTT. Protein product: CASSYVGHANTEAFF.

The gene calls are TRBV6-1 and TRBJ1-6, with TRBD1 identical over 9 bases. The germline CDR1 and CDR2 sequences are MNHNS and SASEGT. V lost 6 bases, J lost 10 bases, and 7 bases stayed unmatched. The CDR3 consists of 14 residues. The CDR3 loop is CASSHGQGRSPLHF. The CDR3 coding sequence is TGTGCCAGCAGCCACGGACAGGGGCGGTCACCCCTCCACTTT.

This rearrangement joins TRBV6-1 to TRBJ1-1; D unclear. The V gene lost 5 bases and the J gene lost 1 base, with 14 bases spanning the gap. The germline CDR1 and CDR2 sequences are MNHNS and SASEGT. CDR3 length: 15 amino acids. CDR3 sequence: CASSIYRTANTEAFF. The CDR3 DNA reads as TGTGCCAGCAGTATATACCGGACGGCGAACACTGAAGCTTTCTTT.

This clonotype has ten or more counts. The V call is TRBV6-5, the J call TRBJ2-5, with D unresolved. This CDR3 has 13 residues. The germline CDR1 and CDR2 sequences are MNHEY and SVGAGI. V was shortened by 5 bases and J by 1 base, with 8 bases between the two germline ends. CDR3 DNA sequence: TGTGCCAGCAGTACGGGTCGCCAAGAGACCCAGTACTTC. Its translation is CASSTGRQETQYF.

The chain employs TRBV6-5 and TRBJ2-7, with 9 bases lining up with TRBD1. Trimming removed 0 bases from V and 4 bases from J; junction bases left unmatched: 4. This CDR3 is built from 15 residues. CDR1 and CDR2 from the germline V gene are MNHEY and SVGAGI. The CDR3 sequence is CASSYSIGQGYEQYF. The CDR3 nucleotides read TGTGCCAGCAGTTACTCGATCGGACAGGGGTACGAGCAGTACTTC.

The CDR3 DNA follows: TGTGCCAGCAGTCCGACCGTGGGGGGGAACACTGAAGCTTTCTTT. Its protein is CASSPTVGGNTEAFF. J is TRBJ1-1 and V is TRBV7-8, with D perhaps TRBD1 (5 bases). Per the germline V gene, CDR1 is SGHVS and CDR2 is FQNEAQ. The CDR3 runs 15 residues. Trimming shortened V by 6 bases and J by 1 base, and 15 bases separated the two germline ends. Drawing the rest from reference TRBV7-8 and TRBJ1-1, the complete variable domain is GAGVSQSPRYKVAKRGQDVALRCDPISGHVSLFWYQQALGQGPEFLTYFQNEAQLDKSGLPSDRFFAERPEGSVSTLKIQRTQQEDSAVYLCASSPTVGGNTEAFFGQGTRLTVV.

This clonotype was detected many times. The chain couples TRBV30 to TRBJ2-5, with D perhaps TRBD1 (6 bases). The germline gives CDR1 GTSNPN, CDR2 SVGIG (reference sequence). The CDR3 consists of 14 residues. Trimming removed 0 bases from V and 10 bases from J, with 18 bases in between. The CDR3 sequence: CAWSVGAGRVVQYF. The CDR3 DNA reads TGTGCCTGGAGTGTGGGGGCAGGGCGGGTGGTCCAGTACTTC.